Reported below is one T cell receptor beta chain. Its antigen remains unidentified. CDR3 length equals 14 residues. Germline loops: CDR1 SGHAT, CDR2 FQNNGV. Trimming left V 2 bases short and J 2 bases short, with 10 bases between. The sort gate was single viable CD3+CD4+CD8-CD45RO+ cells for memory CD4+ T cells. Clones were read by immunoSEQ multiplex PCR, and TCRdb kept only the in-frame ones, dropping some. The sample records tens of thousands of clones, more than 70% being singletons. This record comes from a study of memory CD4+ T cells and cytomegalovirus serostatus. Study conclusions and caveats: About 40% of the roughly 150 known CMV-associated TCRbeta sequences appeared in CD4+ memory.

V usage is TRBV11-2 and J usage is TRBJ2-7; D not resolved. Sequences were obtained from memory CD4+ T cells from blood. The receptor comes from an adult in good health and CMV-seronegative. The CDR3, as DNA: TGTGCCAGCAGCTTAATCCCCTTGGCCTACGAGCAGTACTTC. Translated: CASSLIPLAYEQYF.